The following is a T cell receptor beta chain sequence with its context. This clone was detected a few times. The clone's antigen remains unknown. Qualities for individual bases were not recorded, and no much larger clone is one base off. The cohort was made up of hundreds of healthy bone marrow donors. All cohort members were sampled while nominally healthy, although unrecorded immune exposures were likely present. The donor tested CMV seronegative and was one of the 352 seronegative cohort members. A peripheral blood sample was collected from each donor, and TCR beta sequencing was performed on peripheral blood mononuclear cells. The Qiagen DNeasy Blood Extraction Kit was used to extract genomic DNA from the blood cell samples. The sample originates from a study of cytomegalovirus exposure and HLA in healthy donors (dated by TCRdb to about 2017). Turning to the overall study: According to an earlier analysis of 587 of the donors, some 180 million T cells yielded over 90 million unique TCR beta sequences and 276 Gb of sequence data. Both class I and class II loci were covered by HLA typing, at four-digit resolution. Typing coverage varied by locus: roughly 629-630 donors for A, B, C, DRB1 and DQB1; 500 to 550 for DQA1; 606 for DPA1; 450 to 480 for DPB1. The study profiled the T cell repertoires of 500 to 800 subjects by immunosequencing and related them to cytomegalovirus serostatus. To predict cytomegalovirus infection status, the study combined high-throughput TCR immunosequencing, statistical association of individual TCRs with disease status, and machine learning. An early release that covered roughly 600 HLA-typed donors contained approximately 300 gigabases of sequencing data and tens of millions of unique TCR sequences. An earlier analysis of several hundred of the donors applied high-throughput TCR beta sequencing to assess whether each TCR beta V gene segment acted as functional or pseudogenic. Every discovery cohort repertoire had been produced on one sequencing platform. Genome-wide SNP genotypes for about three fifths of the 666 donors were used in a later genetic analysis, which treated that subset as a discovery cohort. The aim of the study was to test whether cataloging public T cell receptors could identify signatures of past pathogen exposure. To study patterns of TCR occurrence, a later analysis re-analyzed previously published TCR beta repertoires from several hundred donors and added high-resolution HLA genotyping. Of the roughly 400 genotyped donors, 65% to 90% fell in the genetic ancestry cluster associated with self-reported Caucasian donors. Several DR-DQ haplotypes were treated as single units for association and clustering because of strong linkage in the cohort. Among 398 genotyped donors of the cohort, an average of about 240,000 unique TCR beta nucleotide sequences were sequenced per donor, about a sixth of them non-productive. Alongside the repertoire data, information on donor age, sex, ethnicity and CMV serostatus was compiled. Along with the roughly 670-subject first cohort, a separate validation cohort of some 130 different subjects was used. In the later analysis, no new phenotypic data were used to find candidate immune exposures; instead, reliance was placed on TCR beta sequences and their occurrence across donors. What the work shows at the level of the full study, not this receptor alone: In this cohort, only TCR beta chains were sequenced, and detectable features were limited by the absence of alpha or paired-chain data. Strong co-occurrence of HLA alleles, especially DR and DQ, made assigning TCR associations to individual alleles difficult. A later genetic analysis associated a missense DCLRE1C variant with V-gene and J-gene trimming of TCR beta chains, and an independent cohort replicated the association. A group of highly shared sequence variants was considered likely to be a technical artifact of the sequencing pipeline. A later analysis found that HLA-associated TCR beta chains were more clonally expanded and had lower generation probabilities than equally common non-associated chains. Immune exposure information for the cohort was limited to CMV serostatus. Because some donors lacked HLA typing at each locus, the association tests relied only on the typed subset. About 15 rarely observed V segments, including chromosome 9 orphons, were excluded from the earlier analysis of a few hundred of the donors because counts were too low. A total of fewer than 200 TCR beta chains were listed by the study as associated with cytomegalovirus. In an earlier analysis of fewer than 700 of the donors, most TCR beta V segments appeared in productive rearrangements about 87% or about 30% of the time, broadly matching IMGT annotations. In a later analysis, several top co-occurrence clusters were reported to appear linked to parvovirus B19, influenza, CMV and Epstein-Barr virus. Most TCR sequences were seen in very few donors, while some public TCRs were found in many individuals. A further reported finding was that TCR beta sequences accurately predicted the HLA-A and HLA-B alleles for most subjects in the first cohort. In a later analysis, 16,951 TCR beta sequences were associated with specific HLA alleles at a false discovery rate of 0.05. In a later analysis, the rate of TCR association differed among HLA loci, with DRB1 alleles having the most associated TCRs and HLA-C alleles having the fewest. A later analysis found that most CMV-associated TCR beta chains appeared HLA-restricted, with HLA associations seemingly driven largely by CMV exposure. The classifier was reported to diagnose cytomegalovirus status with high specificity and sensitivity in both the original cohort and the validation cohort. Sequencing depth was assumed to be roughly uniform across donors in the presence/absence analyses, though that assumption may not hold. In a later genetic analysis, fewer N-insertions in productive TCRs were reported among donors in an Asian-associated ancestry cluster than the roughly 670-donor mean. The authors suggested that the approach could potentially be generalized to other disease states and immunological phenotypes. Some IMGT-functional V segments, including TRBV6-2 and TRBV6-3, could not be told apart with the 87-base-pair reads, so those segments were excluded. Correlated functional status among segregating V segments might reflect linkage disequilibrium, but an unknown experimental factor could not be ruled out. A few of the identified cytomegalovirus-associated TCR beta chains were confirmed in vitro to be specific for cytomegalovirus antigens.

Library prep was done by the immunoSEQ multiplex PCR assay. A mixture of 60 forward primers for TCR Vbeta segments and 13 reverse primers for TCR Jbeta segments was used in the multiplex PCR. Amplification of the CDR3 region of rearranged TCR beta genes was performed with a multiplex PCR assay on genomic DNA. The Illumina HiSeq System was used to sequence the amplified TCR beta libraries as 87-base-pair reads. In the authors' own workflow: In a later analysis, tens of millions of unique TCR beta chains were counted across the 650 to 750 repertoires, and approximately 11 million of these chains were shared by at least two donors. Raw reads were error-corrected and collapsed into unique sequences by a nearest-neighbor algorithm in which closely related sequences were merged to remove PCR and sequencing errors. CDR3 sequences were aligned to IMGT reference sequences to assign V, D and J gene segments. For a sequence to be retained, at least a six-nucleotide match to both a V gene segment and a J gene segment was required. A rearrangement counted as productive if the CDR3 had no stop codons and remained in frame with V and J, and every other rearrangement counted as non-productive. Following IMGT convention, CDR3 was defined as the stretch from the second conserved V-encoded cysteine to the conserved J-encoded phenylalanine. Sequences without an unambiguous match to a single V gene segment were excluded from the earlier analysis of approximately 560 of the donors. An earlier analysis of some 500 of the donors classified V segments as functional when productive rearrangements were above 56.7% and as segregating when the standard deviation between donors was above 5%. A statistical classification framework was developed to diagnose cytomegalovirus status using the catalog of TCR beta chain sequences. In a later analysis, V and J genes were assigned by comparing TCR nucleotide sequences against IMGT/GENE-DB human TR gene sequences. The TCRdist pipeline was used in a later analysis to assign CDR3 sequences and most-parsimonious VDJ recombination scenarios. A later analysis defined each TCR beta chain by its CDR3 amino acid sequence plus V-gene family, and excluded reads lacking a unique V-gene family. A later analysis removed 500 to 600 highly shared, low-generation-probability nucleotide sequences to deal with suspected cross-contamination and a sequencing artifact. A later analysis calculated a clonal expansion index for each public chain from normalized within-repertoire ranks of inferred template counts. In a later analysis, generation probabilities were computed with a VDJ recombination model fitted to out-of-frame rearrangements, and the resulting probabilities were checked against IGoR. In a later analysis, TCR-TCR, TCR-HLA and TCR-CMV co-occurrence was scored with hypergeometric tests, and a repertoire-size bias correction was applied to TCR pairs. To estimate false discovery rates, a later analysis permuted the HLA or CMV assignments 20 times. A later analysis grouped co-occurring TCRs with DBSCAN, adding TCRdist sequence similarity when clustering within HLA-allele-positive subsets. Repertoires with fewer than 30,000 or more than 120,000 public chains were left out of co-occurrence clustering, as were roughly five repertoires with anomalous nucleotide sharing. TCRdb limited this immuneACCESS table to in-frame rearrangements with V and J called. A share of clones is missing; checked studies link under half to unresolved V genes, and the rest is unexplained. V and J calls and clone size follow that table, whereas D and trimming were derived from the DNA. In all, the sample holds about 130,000 clones, and about 81% of those were seen once. The ten largest make up about 1% of the sample.

The germline V gene sets CDR1 to KGHSH and CDR2 to LQKENI. The CDR3 holds 16 amino acids from the cysteine to the phenylalanine. Of the read, only the CDR3 DNA is kept; its 48 bases are in frame from base 1. Trimming accounts for 0 bases at V and 0 bases at J, while the number of junction bases matched to no gene is 3. The V gene is TRBV18 and the J gene is TRBJ2-7, with 9 bases in between that match TRBD2. The sample was PBMCs. The clonotype was recovered from a woman aged 25 to 39 in good health and CMV-seronegative. CDR3 sequence: CASSPPWTSDSYEQYF. The nucleotide sequence is TGTGCCAGCTCACCACCATGGACTAGCGACTCCTACGAGCAGTACTTC.